Below, 2 T cell receptor beta chains from the same sample are listed, as sequenced in a study of graft-versus-host responses after intestinal transplantation. The repertoire was sequenced with immunoSEQ multiplex PCR; TCRdb's copy has only in-frame clones and lacks some. The table has roughly 29,000 clones, roughly 87% seen once; the top ten hold 11%. The source material was PBMCs, sampled about 450 days after intestinal transplantation. Receptors were obtained from a human patient who received an intestinal transplant, so some T cells may come from the graft donor.

The V call is TRBV4-2, the J call TRBJ1-3; possibly TRBD1 for D (5 bases). The CDR3 is 15 residues long. Germline CDR1 is LGHNA and CDR2 is YNFKEQ. V was cut by 4 bases and J by 2 bases, with 12 bases left in between. CDR3 sequence: CASSRNWGPGNTIYF. In nucleotides, the CDR3 is TGTGCCAGCAGCCGCAATTGGGGCCCTGGAAACACCATATATTTT.

V usage is TRBV7-9 and J usage is TRBJ2-1; D is possibly TRBD1 (6 bases). This CDR3 comprises 13 residues. Germline lookup yields CDR1 SEHNR and CDR2 FQNEAQ (reference sequence). Trimming removed 5 bases at V and 7 bases at J, with 12 bases between. The CDR3 spells CASSAPQGNEQFF. The DNA for the CDR3 is TGTGCCAGCAGCGCACCCCAGGGGAATGAGCAGTTCTTC.